This T cell receptor (beta chain) was documented in a study of blood T cell repertoires in COVID-19 (dated by TCRdb to 2020 to 2021). Regarding the complete study: Samples covering the acute and convalescent phases of COVID-19 were provided by collaborators in the United States, Italy and Spain. The material from the prospective study consisted of cDNA or gDNA derived from T cells, B-cell-depleted T cells, or PBMCs. Subjects who had been exposed to COVID-19, were actively infected with it, or had recovered from it provided the deeply sampled blood TCRbeta repertoires that made up the dataset. The repertoires were released in a freely available public database intended as a resource for research on the immune response to SARS-CoV-2. Samples came from the ongoing ImmuneRACE study (first 160 participants) plus 1,254 subjects from 6 global collaborators. Sample metadata almost always included a de-identified subject ID, COVID-19 status, age in years and sex. HLA class I and class II types, where available, came from metadata supplied by the sample provider rather than from assay-based typing. The full study reports these points: The amount of clinical and demographic metadata varied by source and participant and was provided uncurated.

TCRbeta CDR3 regions were amplified from genomic DNA using the immunoSEQ Assay, a bias-controlled multiplex PCR. The original methods were these. The number of nucleated cells in each sample was estimated from the amplification of reference gene primers within the assay. Sequence reads were collapsed and filtered to measure the absolute abundance of every unique TCRbeta CDR3 rearrangement. Productive Simpson clonality was computed per sample as the square root of Simpson's diversity index over productive rearrangements. What TCRdb holds here is the immuneACCESS table cut down to in-frame rearrangements. Part of the clones is not present; checked against another copy, under half of the missing clones reflect an unresolved V gene, and the others are unexplained. The V and J calls and clone size come from that table; D and trimming were worked out from the DNA. The table for this sample lists roughly 200,000 clones; around 85% of them were counted only once. Approximately 13% of the sample goes to the ten largest clones.

Taken from the germline V gene (reference sequence), the CDR1 and CDR2 loops are SEHNR and FQNEAQ. After removal of 5 bases from V and 2 bases from J, the junction retains 9 bases not matched to a gene. From the cysteine through the phenylalanine, the CDR3 covers 18 amino acids. This entry keeps only the CDR3 DNA: 54 bases, framed from base 1. Samples from volunteer blood donors who had recovered from COVID-19 were contributed by a second Seattle source. Whole blood was collected in K2EDTA tubes by collaborating institutions according to the institutions' own protocols. For TCRbeta analysis, collaborators shipped samples in one of three forms: frozen whole blood, isolated PBMCs, or DNA extracted from either of those sample types. This clone was detected only once. No antigen is known for it. No clone much larger than this one lies a single base away; base qualities are absent.

This receptor was identified in a man aged 50-60 years who had recovered from COVID-19. Recombination connected TRBV7-9 to TRBJ2-6, and 10 bases in between align with TRBD1. Sequenced material: peripheral blood. The bases are TGTGCCAGCAGCGGGCGGGACAGGGGAAGTACTGGGGCCAACGTCCTGACTTTC. Translation gives CASSGRDRGSTGANVLTF.